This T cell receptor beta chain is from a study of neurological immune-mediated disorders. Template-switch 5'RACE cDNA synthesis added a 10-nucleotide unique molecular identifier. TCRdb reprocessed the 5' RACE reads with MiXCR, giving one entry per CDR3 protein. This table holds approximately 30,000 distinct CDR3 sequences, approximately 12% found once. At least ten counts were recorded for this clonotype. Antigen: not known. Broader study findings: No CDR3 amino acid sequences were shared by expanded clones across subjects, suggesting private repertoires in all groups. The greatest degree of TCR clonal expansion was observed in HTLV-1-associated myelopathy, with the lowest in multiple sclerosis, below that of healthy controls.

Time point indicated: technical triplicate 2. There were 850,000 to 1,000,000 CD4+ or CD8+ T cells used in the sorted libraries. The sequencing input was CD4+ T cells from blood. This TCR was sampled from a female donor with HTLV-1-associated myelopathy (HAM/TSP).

The CDR3 bases are TGTGCCAGCTCACCACCGGTGGTTCCTGGGGCCAACGTCCTGACTTTC. This codes for CASSPPVVPGANVLTF. The rearrangement joins TRBV18 to TRBJ2-6; D is undetermined. V lost 0 bases, J lost 2 bases, and 8 bases lay in between. CDR3 length equals 16 residues. Germline values: CDR1 KGHSH, CDR2 LQKENI. Variable domain in full (rest from reference TRBV18 and TRBJ2-6): NAGVMQNPRHLVRRRGQEARLRCSPMKGHSHVYWYRQLPEEGLKFMVYLQKENIIDESGMPKERFSAEFPKEGPSILRIQQVVRGDSAAYFCASSPPVVPGANVLTFGAGSRLTVL.